This TCR beta chain was recovered during a study of regulatory T cells in long-lasting Graves disease. Study-level results: Authors noted too few samples as a limitation.

Looked up from germline, CDR1 is MNHNS and CDR2 is SASEGT. The length of the CDR3 is 15 residues. The time point was: persistent/refractory GD, antithyroid drugs over 5 years with positive TRAb. Extracted RNA from PBMCs served as the source of the TCR library. According to the study, TCR beta libraries were built with iRepertoire HTBI primers and CDR3-region Arm-PCR. TCRdb itself ran the multiplex PCR reads through MiXCR, one entry per CDR3 protein. The repertoire holds under 500,000 distinct CDR3 sequences, with 20% as singletons. This clonotype turned up a few times. Its antigen is not identified. Germline is not matched at one junction end, which may reflect a read error.

This chain links TRBV6-1 with TRBJ2-7; 7 bases align to TRBD1. The TCR sequence derives from a female donor with Graves disease. The sequencing used peripheral blood mononuclear cells (PBMCs), collected when the disease was refractory, from a patient treated with antithyroid drugs. The CDR3, as DNA: TGTGCCAGCATTGAACAGGGGAGCGGTCGCTACGAGCAGTACTTC. Its protein product is CASIEQGSGRYEQYF.